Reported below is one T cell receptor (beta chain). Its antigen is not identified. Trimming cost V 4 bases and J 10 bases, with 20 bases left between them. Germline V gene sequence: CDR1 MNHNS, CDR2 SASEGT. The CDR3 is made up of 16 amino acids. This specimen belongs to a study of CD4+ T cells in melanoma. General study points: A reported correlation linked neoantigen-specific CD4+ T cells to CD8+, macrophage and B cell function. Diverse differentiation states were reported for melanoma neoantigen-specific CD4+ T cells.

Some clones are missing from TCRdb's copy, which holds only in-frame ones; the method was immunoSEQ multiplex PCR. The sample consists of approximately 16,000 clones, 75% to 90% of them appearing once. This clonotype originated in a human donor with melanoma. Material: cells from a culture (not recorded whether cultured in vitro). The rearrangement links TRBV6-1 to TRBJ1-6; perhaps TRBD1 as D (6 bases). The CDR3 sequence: CASSGHGTNPSSPLHF. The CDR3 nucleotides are TGTGCCAGCAGTGGACACGGGACAAACCCTTCCTCACCCCTCCACTTT.